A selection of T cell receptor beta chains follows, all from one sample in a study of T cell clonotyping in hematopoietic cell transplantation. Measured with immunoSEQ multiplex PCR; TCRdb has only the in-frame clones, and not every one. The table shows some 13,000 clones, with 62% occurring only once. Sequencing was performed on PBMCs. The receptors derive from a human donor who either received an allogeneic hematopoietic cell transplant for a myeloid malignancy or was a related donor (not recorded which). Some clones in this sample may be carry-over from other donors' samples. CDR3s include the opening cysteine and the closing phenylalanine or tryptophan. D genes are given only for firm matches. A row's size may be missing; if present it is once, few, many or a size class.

CASSLRGEEQYF	TGTGCCAGCAGTTTAAGAGGGGAGGAGCAGTACTTC	TRBV27	NA	TRBJ2-7	NA
CASSYVQEINYGYTF	TGTGCCAGCAGTTACGTCCAGGAGATAAACTATGGCTACACCTTC	TRBV6-6	NA	TRBJ1-2	NA
CASSQAGETQYF	TGTGCCAGCAGCCAAGCAGGAGAGACCCAGTACTTC	TRBV4-2	NA	TRBJ2-5	NA
CASSSSGRSLADTQYF	TGTGCCAGCAGTTCAAGCGGGAGATCATTGGCAGATACGCAGTATTTT	TRBV7-9	NA	TRBJ2-3	TRBD2
CASSVTWSNSPLHF	TGTGCCAGTAGTGTTACATGGAGTAATTCACCCCTCCACTTT	TRBV19	few	TRBJ1-6	NA
CASTFATGGYGYTF	TGTGCCAGCACCTTCGCGACAGGGGGGTATGGCTACACCTTC	TRBV5-6	NA	TRBJ1-2	TRBD1
CASSRGTVNEKLFF	TGTGCCAGCAGCCGAGGGACAGTTAATGAAAAACTGTTTTTT	TRBV5-6	NA	TRBJ1-4	TRBD1
CASSFRTGSSPLHF	TGTGCCAGCAGTTTCCGGACAGGGAGTTCACCCCTCCACTTT	TRBV28	NA	TRBJ1-6	TRBD1
CASSPRTASYEQYF	TGTGCCAGCAGCCCTCGGACAGCCTCCTACGAGCAGTACTTC	TRBV9	once	TRBJ2-7	NA
CASSEGTGPIF	TGTGCCAGCAGCGAAGGGACAGGACCGATCTTT	TRBV25-1	NA	TRBJ1-1	TRBD1
CASSLNSNNEQYF	TGCGCCAGCAGCTTGAACAGTAACAACGAGCAGTACTTC	TRBV5-1	few	TRBJ2-7	NA
CATSFARVNTEAFF	TGTGCCACCAGTTTCGCCAGGGTGAACACTGAAGCTTTCTTT	TRBV19	NA	TRBJ1-1	NA
CASSQGGEQFF	TGTGCCAGCAGCCAAGGGGGGGAGCAGTTCTTC	TRBV14	medium-sized	TRBJ2-1	NA
CAWSVQGNQPQHF	TGTGCCTGGAGTGTACAGGGAAATCAGCCCCAGCATTTT	TRBV30	NA	TRBJ1-5	NA
CASRLNRVKDSPLHF	TGTGCCAGCAGATTAAACAGGGTGAAAGATTCACCCCTCCACTTT	TRBV2	NA	TRBJ1-6	NA
CASSLRGQETDTQYF	TGTGCCAGCAGCTTGCGGGGGCAAGAGACAGATACGCAGTATTTT	TRBV7-3	NA	TRBJ2-3	NA
CASSQDTRGVHSGYTF	TGCGCCAGCAGCCAAGATACCAGGGGCGTCCATTCTGGCTACACCTTC	TRBV4-3	NA	TRBJ1-2	NA
CASSEADSWGYEQYF	TGTGCCAGCAGTGAGGCCGACTCTTGGGGCTACGAGCAGTACTTC	TRBV6-1	once	TRBJ2-7	NA
CAWSVAVYQPQHF	TGTGCCTGGAGTGTAGCCGTGTACCAGCCCCAGCATTTT	TRBV30	NA	TRBJ1-5	NA
CASSSDRGRNQPQHF	TGTGCCAGCAGTAGCGACAGGGGGCGAAATCAGCCCCAGCATTTT	TRBV6-5	NA	TRBJ1-5	TRBD1
CASSSWGGTEAFF	TGTGCCAGCAGCTCGTGGGGGGGCACTGAAGCTTTCTTT	TRBV7-2	few	TRBJ1-1	NA
CASRYSQGGTEAFF	TGTGCCAGCAGATATTCCCAGGGAGGCACTGAAGCTTTCTTT	TRBV6-1	NA	TRBJ1-1	NA
CASSVDGNQPQHF	TGTGCCAGCAGTGTTGACGGGAATCAGCCCCAGCATTTT	TRBV25-1	NA	TRBJ1-5	NA
CAILREAYEQYF	TGTGCCATCCTCAGGGAGGCCTACGAGCAGTACTTC	TRBV6-1	NA	TRBJ2-7	NA
CASSPPSGSDHEQYF	TGTGCCAGCAGCCCTCCTAGCGGGAGCGACCACGAGCAGTACTTC	TRBV7-9	NA	TRBJ2-7	TRBD2
CAFDRVNTEAFF	TGTGCCTTCGACAGGGTGAACACTGAAGCTTTCTTT	TRBV30	NA	TRBJ1-1	TRBD1
CASSPTGYGTEAFF	TGCGCCAGCAGCCCGACAGGGTACGGCACTGAAGCTTTCTTT	TRBV4-1	NA	TRBJ1-1	TRBD1
CASSLMGGGVYEQYF	TGCGCCAGCAGCTTGATGGGAGGGGGCGTCTACGAGCAGTACTTC	TRBV5-1	once	TRBJ2-7	NA
CSVLQLEYGYTF	TGCAGCGTTCTACAGCTTGAGTATGGCTACACCTTC	TRBV29-1	few	TRBJ1-2	NA
CASSDDRGAYEQYF	TGTGCCAGCAGTGACGACAGGGGAGCCTACGAGCAGTACTTC	TRBV2	NA	TRBJ2-7	TRBD1
CAWSVGRTGGSNQPQHF	TGTGCCTGGAGTGTAGGACGGACGGGGGGGAGCAATCAGCCCCAGCATTTT	TRBV30	NA	TRBJ1-5	NA
CASSYSGLGTIYF	TGTGCCAGCAGTTACTCAGGGCTAGGGACCATATATTTT	TRBV6-5	NA	TRBJ1-3	NA
CAWSVGAGGYTF	TGTGCCTGGAGTGTAGGGGCTGGGGGCTACACCTTC	TRBV30	NA	TRBJ1-2	NA
CAWRYPGRYEQYF	TGTGCCTGGAGGTACCCAGGGCGGTACGAGCAGTACTTC	TRBV30	NA	TRBJ2-7	NA
CASSVDAGRSYSPLHF	TGTGCCAGCAGCGTAGATGCAGGACGATCATATTCACCCCTCCACTTT	TRBV9	NA	TRBJ1-6	NA
CASAGPGGELFF	TGCGCCAGCGCGGGGCCCGGCGGGGAGCTGTTTTTT	TRBV5-1	NA	TRBJ2-2	NA
CASSKQGAGANVLTF	TGTGCCAGCAGTAAGCAGGGGGCCGGGGCCAACGTCCTGACTTTC	TRBV6-5	NA	TRBJ2-6	TRBD1
CASSLQGYSNQPQHF	TGTGCCAGTAGTTTACAGGGTTATAGCAATCAGCCCCAGCATTTT	TRBV19	few	TRBJ1-5	NA
CASSLGAADTQYF	TGTGCCAGCAGCTTGGGGGCGGCAGATACGCAGTATTTT	TRBV5-6	NA	TRBJ2-3	NA
CASSLRSNTGELFF	TGTGCCAGCAGCTTGAGGTCGAACACCGGGGAGCTGTTTTTT	TRBV7-8	few	TRBJ2-2	NA
CASSQDRGSLPEAFF	TGCGCCAGCAGCCAAGACCGGGGTTCTTTGCCTGAAGCATTCTTT	TRBV4-3	NA	TRBJ1-1	NA
CASSIRLGAYEQYF	TGTGCCAGTAGTATTCGCTTGGGGGCCTACGAGCAGTACTTC	TRBV19	NA	TRBJ2-7	NA
CASSVTEGYGYTF	TGTGCCAGCAGTGTAACCGAAGGATATGGCTACACCTTC	TRBV2	few	TRBJ1-2	NA
CASSEVRGGSSPLHF	TGTGCCAGCAGTGAAGTTAGAGGGGGCTCTTCACCCCTCCACTTT	TRBV6-4	NA	TRBJ1-6	TRBD1
CASSSLITKGLAGVAETQYF	TGTGCCAGCAGTTCCCTTATAACGAAGGGACTAGCGGGAGTTGCAGAGACCCAGTACTTC	TRBV28	NA	TRBJ2-5	TRBD2
CASSQEAGNQPQHF	TGCGCCAGCAGCCAAGAGGCAGGCAATCAGCCCCAGCATTTT	TRBV4-1	NA	TRBJ1-5	NA
CAISGTSGRAGEQYF	TGTGCCATCAGTGGGACTAGCGGGAGGGCCGGCGAGCAGTACTTC	TRBV10-3	NA	TRBJ2-7	TRBD2
CASSLRGASGRDEQYF	TGCGCCAGCAGTCTGCGGGGCGCTAGCGGCAGGGACGAGCAGTACTTC	TRBV5-1	NA	TRBJ2-7	TRBD2
CASSLTDRGRREQHF	TGTGCCAGCAGCCTTACGGACAGGGGGCGCCGGGAGCAGCACTTC	TRBV28	NA	TRBJ2-7	TRBD1
CASSTQTGTIYGYTF	TGTGCCAGCAGCACTCAGACAGGGACGATTTATGGCTACACCTTC	TRBV6-5	NA	TRBJ1-2	TRBD1